This entry features one T cell receptor (beta chain) sequence. The assay was immunoSEQ multiplex PCR, and TCRdb's table has in-frame clones only and misses some. The table lists approximately 90,000 clones, roughly 74% of them singletons. These data originate in a study of blood T cell repertoires in COVID-19. On the study more broadly: Acute and convalescent COVID-19 specimens originated in the United States, Italy and Spain.

It was during active infection that Seattle patients were enrolled and then longitudinally followed. This sequence was found in a man in his 70s with COVID-19, enrolled during active disease. Sequencing was carried out using peripheral blood.

The CDR3 coding sequence is TGTGCCAGCAGCGTAGGTGTTGGCGGTCAGCCCCAGCATTTT. This codes for CASSVGVGGQPQHF. The V gene is TRBV9, the J gene TRBJ1-5; D is uncertain. CDR1 SGDLS and CDR2 YYNGEE come from the germline V gene. The CDR3 has 14 residues. Between the trimmed V and J ends, which lost 0 bases and 6 bases, there was a span of 10 bases.